This is a list of T cell receptor beta chains from one sample in a study of T cells in Graves' hyperthyroidism and ophthalmopathy. TCRdb redid the calling of the multiplex PCR reads with MiXCR, one entry per CDR3 protein. The sample has around 300,000 distinct CDR3 sequences, about an eighth seen once; the top ten hold 6.5% to 10%. The sample taken for sequencing was blood. These TCRs come from a woman under 40 with Graves' hyperthyroidism that later progressed to Graves' ophthalmopathy. The CDR3 runs from the conserved cysteine through the conserved F or W. Each record gives: clone size, D gene, J gene, V gene, CDR3 DNA, CDR3 protein. A D gene is named only where the DNA matches it firmly. Only some rows state a clone size, as once, few, many or a class for expanded clones.

many,TRBD2,TRBJ2-7,TRBV13,TGTGCCAGCAGCTTGAGGCGGGAGAGTTTGAACGAGCAGTACTTC,CASSLRRESLNEQYF
many,TRBD1,TRBJ2-7,TRBV7-9,TGTGCCAGCAGCCCGCCCCGACAGGGGAGGTCCTACGAGCAGTACTTC,CASSPPRQGRSYEQYF
.,.,TRBJ2-1,TRBV19,TGTGCCAGTAAGGATCCGGCGGGATACAATGAGCAGTTCTTC,CASKDPAGYNEQFF
many,.,TRBJ2-2,TRBV4-3,TGCGCCAGCAGCCAAGCCGGGGCGAACACCGGGGAGCTGTTTTTT,CASSQAGANTGELFF
many,.,TRBJ2-3,TRBV29-1,TGCAGCGTCGGCGGCAGGGGATCAGATACGCAGTATTTT,CSVGGRGSDTQYF
few,.,TRBJ2-1,TRBV4-3,TGCGCCAGCAGCCAAGGGGTCGCTTACAATGAGCAGTTCTTC,CASSQGVAYNEQFF
once,.,TRBJ1-1,TRBV12-3/TRBV12-4,TGTGCCAGCAGCTTAAACCGGGACACTGGCAACACTGAAGCTTTCTTT,CASSLNRDTGNTEAFF
many,TRBD1,TRBJ1-2,TRBV7-2,TGTGCCAGCAGCTCTTCGGGACAGGGCCTGGGAGGCTACACCTTC,CASSSSGQGLGGYTF
few,.,TRBJ1-4,TRBV4-3,TGCGCCAGCAGCCTGGGGGGCCTTAATGAAAAACTGTTTTTT,CASSLGGLNEKLFF
many,.,TRBJ2-3,TRBV7-9,TGTGCCAGCAGCTTTGCGGCAGGGGCTTTGCCAGATACGCAGTATTTT,CASSFAAGALPDTQYF
.,.,TRBJ2-3,TRBV19,TGTGCCAGTAGTATTTTAGGGGTCACAGATACGCAGTATTTT,CASSILGVTDTQYF
many,TRBD1,TRBJ1-6,TRBV7-2,TGTGCCAGCAGCGGGTGGGGATCAGGGGGCAATAATTCACCCCTCCACTTT,CASSGWGSGGNNSPLHF
many,.,TRBJ1-5,TRBV7-2,TGTGCCAGCAGCTTAGGCGGGGCCTCGCCCCAGCATTTT,CASSLGGASPQHF
.,.,TRBJ2-7,TRBV5-5,TGTGCCAGCAGCTTGGTGGGGGACCAAGCCCACGAGCAGTACTTC,CASSLVGDQAHEQYF
many,TRBD1,TRBJ2-7,TRBV7-2,TGTGCCAGCAGCATGACAGGGGGCAGCGGTTACGAGCAGTACTTC,CASSMTGGSGYEQYF
many,.,TRBJ2-1,TRBV30,TGTGCCTGGAACCGGGACTCGCTATACAATGAGCAGTTCTTC,CAWNRDSLYNEQFF
many,TRBD1,TRBJ1-2,TRBV6-2/TRBV6-3,TGTGCCAGCAGTTACATCAGGGGGAGGAACGATGGCTACACCTTC,CASSYIRGRNDGYTF
.,.,TRBJ2-1,TRBV11-3,TGTGCCAGCAGCTTAGTTTCTGGAGCCAACTACAATGAGCAGTTCTTC,CASSLVSGANYNEQFF
.,TRBD2,TRBJ2-7,TRBV6-1,TGTGCCAGCAGTGAAGGGACTAGCGGGAGTTTGTCCTACGAGCAGTACTTC,CASSEGTSGSLSYEQYF
few,TRBD2,TRBJ2-3,TRBV29-1,TGCAGCGTTGAAGGGACTAGCGGGAAAACAGATACGCAGTATTTT,CSVEGTSGKTDTQYF
many,.,TRBJ2-5,TRBV30,TGTGCCTGGAGTAGGAAGGACTACCCTCAAGAGACCCAGTACTTC,CAWSRKDYPQETQYF
few,.,TRBJ1-3,TRBV6-1,TGTGCCAGCAGTATTATCGCCTCTGGAAACACCATATATTTT,CASSIIASGNTIYF
few,.,TRBJ2-2,TRBV25-1,TGTGCCAGCAGTGAATCAGTCCTTACCACCGGGGAGCTGTTTTTT,CASSESVLTTGELFF
.,.,TRBJ1-1,TRBV29-1,TGCAGCGTTGTCGGGCAAGTGAACACTGAAGCTTTCTTT,CSVVGQVNTEAFF
many,.,TRBJ2-2,TRBV12-3/TRBV12-4,TGTGCCAGCAGTTGGCCTGCCGGGGAGCTGTTTTTT,CASSWPAGELFF
.,.,TRBJ1-1,TRBV14,TGTGCCAGCAGCCAACGGGGGTCCTACACTGAAGCTTTCTTT,CASSQRGSYTEAFF
many,.,TRBJ2-5,TRBV12-3/TRBV12-4,TGTGCCAGCAGCCTCCAAAGGGGGGAGACCCAGTACTTC,CASSLQRGETQYF
many,TRBD2,TRBJ2-1,TRBV6-5,TGTGCCAGCAGTTACGACTCTAGCGGATACAATGAGCAGTTCTTC,CASSYDSSGYNEQFF
many,TRBD1,TRBJ1-2,TRBV30,TGTGCCATCACCTCGTCGGGGACAGGAATGGGGGGCTACACCTTC,CAITSSGTGMGGYTF
.,.,TRBJ2-2,TRBV28,TGTGCCAGCAGTTTATTCGTGGTGGGCACCGGGGAGCTGTTTTTT,CASSLFVVGTGELFF
many,TRBD1,TRBJ2-7,TRBV28,TGTGCCAGCAGTCCTCCGACAGGGCTAAGCTCCTACGAGCAGTACTTC,CASSPPTGLSSYEQYF
few,.,TRBJ1-1,TRBV19,TGTGCCAGTAGTGAAGGGGGTCTGGGGAGCACTGAAGCTTTCTTT,CASSEGGLGSTEAFF
many,.,TRBJ1-1,TRBV6-1,TGTGCCAGCAGTGCGCGGGACAAGAACACTGAAGCTTTCTTT,CASSARDKNTEAFF
many,.,TRBJ2-7,TRBV10-3,TGTGCCATCAGTGAGTCTGTCAGATCCTACGAGCAGTACTTC,CAISESVRSYEQYF
few,.,TRBJ2-2,TRBV5-1,TGCGCCAGCACCCCCGCGAACACCGGGGAGCTGTTTTTT,CASTPANTGELFF
few,TRBD1,TRBJ1-4,TRBV24-1,TGTGCCACCAGTGTCGGGGGACAGGCCGCTAATGAAAAACTGTTTTTT,CATSVGGQAANEKLFF